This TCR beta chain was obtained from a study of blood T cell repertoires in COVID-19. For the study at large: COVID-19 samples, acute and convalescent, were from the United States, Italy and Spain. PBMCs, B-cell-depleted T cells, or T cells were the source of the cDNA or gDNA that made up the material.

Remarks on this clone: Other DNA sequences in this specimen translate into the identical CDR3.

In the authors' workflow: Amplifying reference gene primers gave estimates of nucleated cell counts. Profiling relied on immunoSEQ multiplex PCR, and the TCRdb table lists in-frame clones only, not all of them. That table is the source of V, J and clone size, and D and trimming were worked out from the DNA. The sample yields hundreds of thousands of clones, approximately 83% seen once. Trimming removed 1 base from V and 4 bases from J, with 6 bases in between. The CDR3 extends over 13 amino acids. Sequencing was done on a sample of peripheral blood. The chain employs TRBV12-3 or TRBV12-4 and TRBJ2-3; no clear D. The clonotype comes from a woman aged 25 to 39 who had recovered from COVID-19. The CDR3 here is CASSLGSADTQYF. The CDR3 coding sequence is TGTGCCAGCAGTTTAGGCAGCGCAGATACGCAGTATTTT.